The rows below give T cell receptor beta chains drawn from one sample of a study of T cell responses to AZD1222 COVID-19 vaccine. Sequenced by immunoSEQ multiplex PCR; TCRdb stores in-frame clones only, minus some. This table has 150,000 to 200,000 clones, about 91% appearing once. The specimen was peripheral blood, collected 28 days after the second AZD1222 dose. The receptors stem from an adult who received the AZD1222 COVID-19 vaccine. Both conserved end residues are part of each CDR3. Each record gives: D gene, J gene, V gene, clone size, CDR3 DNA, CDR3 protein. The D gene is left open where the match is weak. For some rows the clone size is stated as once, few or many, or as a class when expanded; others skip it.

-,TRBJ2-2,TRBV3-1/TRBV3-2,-,TGTGCCAGCAGCCCACGGACAGACACCACCGGGGAGCTGTTTTTT,CASSPRTDTTGELFF
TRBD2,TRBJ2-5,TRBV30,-,TGTGCCTGGAGTGGACTAGCGGAAGAGACCCAGTACTTC,CAWSGLAEETQYF
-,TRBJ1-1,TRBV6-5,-,TGTGCCAGCAGTTACTCCACGATACAGGAGAACACTGAAGCTTTCTTT,CASSYSTIQENTEAFF
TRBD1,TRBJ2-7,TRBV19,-,TGTGCCAGTAGTAGGGGACAGGGTTGGAACGAGCAGTACTTC,CASSRGQGWNEQYF
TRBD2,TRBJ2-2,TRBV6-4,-,TGTGCCAGCAGCCGGACTAGCGGGGGCACGAACACCGGGGAGCTGTTTTTT,CASSRTSGGTNTGELFF
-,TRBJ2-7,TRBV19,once,TGTGCCAGTAGACGCCGCCCGGGCAGGGAGTTCCACGAGCAGTACTTC,CASRRRPGREFHEQYF
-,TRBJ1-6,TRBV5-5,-,TGTGCCAGCAGCTTCCGGGACACGTCACCCCTCCACTTT,CASSFRDTSPLHF
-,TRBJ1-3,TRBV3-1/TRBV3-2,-,TGTGCCAGCAGCCAAGAACGACGCATCTCTGGAAACACCATATATTTT,CASSQERRISGNTIYF
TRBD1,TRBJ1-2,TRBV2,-,TGTGCCAGCAGTGTCCGGGACAGTACCCTGCTACGTGACTATGGCTACACCTTC,CASSVRDSTLLRDYGYTF
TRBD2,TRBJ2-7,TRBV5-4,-,TGTGCCAGCAGCTTGGGACTAGCGGGGGGCTACGAGCAGTACTTC,CASSLGLAGGYEQYF
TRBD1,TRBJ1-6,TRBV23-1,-,TGCGCCAGCAGTCCTACTGTTCGGGACAGACCCGCTAATTCACCCCTCCACTTT,CASSPTVRDRPANSPLHF
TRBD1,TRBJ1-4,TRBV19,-,TGTGCCAGTAGTGTGGACAGGGGCACTAATGAAAAACTGTTTTTT,CASSVDRGTNEKLFF
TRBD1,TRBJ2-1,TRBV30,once,TGTGCCTGGAGTCCCCCCGGGACAGGCTACAATGAGCAGTTCTTC,CAWSPPGTGYNEQFF
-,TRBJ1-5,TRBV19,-,TGTGCCAGTAGTTCCACGAGGGGCAATCAGCCCCAGCATTTT,CASSSTRGNQPQHF
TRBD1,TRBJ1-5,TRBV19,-,TGTGCCAGTAGTACGGAGACAGGGAGGCCCCGCAATCAGCCCCAGCATTTT,CASSTETGRPRNQPQHF
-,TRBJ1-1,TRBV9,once,TGTGCCAGCAGCGTGGGGGGTATCACTGAAGCTTTCTTT,CASSVGGITEAFF
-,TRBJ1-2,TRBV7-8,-,TGTGCCAGCAGCTCGTCCGACAGAAGTGGCTACACCTTC,CASSSSDRSGYTF
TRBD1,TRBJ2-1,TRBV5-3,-,TGTGCCAGAAGCTTGGAAGAGGGGGCAACCTACAATGAGCAGTTCTTC,CARSLEEGATYNEQFF
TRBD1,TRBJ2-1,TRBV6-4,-,TGTGCCAGCAGCCGGGACAGGGAAGATGAGCAGTTCTTC,CASSRDREDEQFF
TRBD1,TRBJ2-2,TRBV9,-,TGTGCCAGCAGCAAGGACAGGGGATGGGAGCTGTTTTTT,CASSKDRGWELFF
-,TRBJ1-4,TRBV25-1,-,TGTGCCAGCAGTGAATTTCGGGGCAGAGGCAATGAAAAACTGTTTTTT,CASSEFRGRGNEKLFF
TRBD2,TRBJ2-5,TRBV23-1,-,TGCGCCAGCAGTCTAGGGACTAGCGGGGGGGCCTGGTGGACCCAGTACTTC,CASSLGTSGGAWWTQYF
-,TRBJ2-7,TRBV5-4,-,TGTGCCAGCAGCTTGTGGGAGGAGATCACAGGGTGGGCCGAGCAGTACTTC,CASSLWEEITGWAEQYF
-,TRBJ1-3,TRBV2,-,TGTGCCAGCAGCCCCACTGGAAACACCATATATTTT,CASSPTGNTIYF
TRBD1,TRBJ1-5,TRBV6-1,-,TGTGCCAGCAGTGAATCGACAGGGGCTAGCAATCAGCCCCAGCATTTT,CASSESTGASNQPQHF
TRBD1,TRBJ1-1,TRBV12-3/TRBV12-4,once,TGTGCCAGCAGGGACAGGGTGAACACTGAAGCTTTCTTT,CASRDRVNTEAFF
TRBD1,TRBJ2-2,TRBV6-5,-,TGTGCCAGCCACGTAGGGACAGTGAACACCGGGGAGCTGTTTTTT,CASHVGTVNTGELFF
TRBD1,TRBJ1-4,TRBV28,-,TGTGTCAGCAGAACGGACAGGGGGGTTAAAAAACTGTTTTTT,CVSRTDRGVKKLFF
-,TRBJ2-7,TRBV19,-,TGTGCCAGTACCACCCCGGGGCGAGGAGGGCTCTACGAGCAGTACTTC,CASTTPGRGGLYEQYF
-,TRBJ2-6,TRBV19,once,TGTGCCAGTAGTACCTCACGAGGGGCCAACGTCCTGACTTTC,CASSTSRGANVLTF
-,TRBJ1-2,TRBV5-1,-,TGCGCCAGCAGCTTCGGGGGATGGGAAGGCTACACCTTC,CASSFGGWEGYTF
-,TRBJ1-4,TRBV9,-,TGTGCCAGCAGCCGGCCCGGCGGGGATGAAAAACTGTTTTTT,CASSRPGGDEKLFF
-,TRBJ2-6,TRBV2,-,TGTGCCAGCGGGGGATTTTTCTCTGGGGCCAACGTCCTGACTTTC,CASGGFFSGANVLTF
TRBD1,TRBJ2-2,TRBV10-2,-,TGCGCCAGCAGCGACCCCCGTCGGCGGACAGGACCTACCGGGGAGCTGTTTTTT,CASSDPRRRTGPTGELFF
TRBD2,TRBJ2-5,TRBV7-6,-,TGTGCCAGCAGCGCCCTAGCGGGGGGTGGAGAGACCCAGTACTTC,CASSALAGGGETQYF
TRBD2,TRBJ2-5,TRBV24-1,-,TGTGCCACCAGCCCTAGGGGACTAGTAGAGACCCAGTACTTC,CATSPRGLVETQYF
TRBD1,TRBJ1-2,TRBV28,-,TGTGCCAGCAGTACGCTTGGGACAGGGGCCGGCTACACCTTC,CASSTLGTGAGYTF
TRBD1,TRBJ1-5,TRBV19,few,TGTGCCAGTAGACTCCGGGACAGTGACAATCAGCCCCAGCATTTT,CASRLRDSDNQPQHF
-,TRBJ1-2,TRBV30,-,TGTGCCTGGAGCCAGGGGTATGGCTACACCTTC,CAWSQGYGYTF
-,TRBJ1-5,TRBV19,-,TGTGCCAGTAGTATATCGAACACCCCCAGCAACCAGCCCCAGCATTTT,CASSISNTPSNQPQHF
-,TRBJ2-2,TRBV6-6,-,TGTGCCAGCAGCATTCTGGGGGCCGGGGAGCTGTTTTTT,CASSILGAGELFF
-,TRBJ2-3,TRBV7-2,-,TGTGCCAGCAGGGACCCCCCGATTGATACGCAGTATTTT,CASRDPPIDTQYF
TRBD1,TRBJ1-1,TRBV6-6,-,TGTGCCATCGACCGGACAGGGGTCACTGAAGCTTTCTTT,CAIDRTGVTEAFF
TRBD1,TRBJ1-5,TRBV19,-,TGTGCCAGTAGTTTTCAAGGGACAGGCAACAGTCAGCCCCAGCATTTT,CASSFQGTGNSQPQHF
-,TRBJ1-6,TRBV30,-,TGTGCCTGGACAGGCGGTAATTCACCCCTCCACTTT,CAWTGGNSPLHF
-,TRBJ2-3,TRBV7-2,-,TGTGCCAGCAGCTTAGCTTTCAGGGTCCCCTCAGATACGCAGTATTTT,CASSLAFRVPSDTQYF
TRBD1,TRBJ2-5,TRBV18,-,TGTGCCAGCGATGGGACAGGAGAGCCCCAAGAGACCCAGTACTTC,CASDGTGEPQETQYF
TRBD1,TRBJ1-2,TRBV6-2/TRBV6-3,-,TGTGCCAGCAGTTACTCACAGGGGGCTATATCTGGCTACACCTTC,CASSYSQGAISGYTF
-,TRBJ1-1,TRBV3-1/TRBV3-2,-,TGTGCCAGCAGCCAAGATTTAGGTGAAGCTTTCTTT,CASSQDLGEAFF
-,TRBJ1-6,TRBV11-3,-,TGTGCCAGCAGCCCTTCGACTGAAAGAACTTCACCCCTCCACTTT,CASSPSTERTSPLHF
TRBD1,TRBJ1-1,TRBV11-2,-,TGTGCCAGCAGCTTAAGAGGGGGCACAACATCAAACACTGAAGCTTTCTTT,CASSLRGGTTSNTEAFF
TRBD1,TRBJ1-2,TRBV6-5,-,TGTGCCAGCAGCCTCGGACAGGGGGTGTATGGCTACACCTTC,CASSLGQGVYGYTF
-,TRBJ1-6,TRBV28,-,TGTGCCAGCAGCCCCCGGGGGGGGCACTCACCCCTCCACTTT,CASSPRGGHSPLHF
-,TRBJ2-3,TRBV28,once,TGTGCCAGCAGTTTGGGTACTATCCCGTTGAAGTATTTT,CASSLGTIPLKYF